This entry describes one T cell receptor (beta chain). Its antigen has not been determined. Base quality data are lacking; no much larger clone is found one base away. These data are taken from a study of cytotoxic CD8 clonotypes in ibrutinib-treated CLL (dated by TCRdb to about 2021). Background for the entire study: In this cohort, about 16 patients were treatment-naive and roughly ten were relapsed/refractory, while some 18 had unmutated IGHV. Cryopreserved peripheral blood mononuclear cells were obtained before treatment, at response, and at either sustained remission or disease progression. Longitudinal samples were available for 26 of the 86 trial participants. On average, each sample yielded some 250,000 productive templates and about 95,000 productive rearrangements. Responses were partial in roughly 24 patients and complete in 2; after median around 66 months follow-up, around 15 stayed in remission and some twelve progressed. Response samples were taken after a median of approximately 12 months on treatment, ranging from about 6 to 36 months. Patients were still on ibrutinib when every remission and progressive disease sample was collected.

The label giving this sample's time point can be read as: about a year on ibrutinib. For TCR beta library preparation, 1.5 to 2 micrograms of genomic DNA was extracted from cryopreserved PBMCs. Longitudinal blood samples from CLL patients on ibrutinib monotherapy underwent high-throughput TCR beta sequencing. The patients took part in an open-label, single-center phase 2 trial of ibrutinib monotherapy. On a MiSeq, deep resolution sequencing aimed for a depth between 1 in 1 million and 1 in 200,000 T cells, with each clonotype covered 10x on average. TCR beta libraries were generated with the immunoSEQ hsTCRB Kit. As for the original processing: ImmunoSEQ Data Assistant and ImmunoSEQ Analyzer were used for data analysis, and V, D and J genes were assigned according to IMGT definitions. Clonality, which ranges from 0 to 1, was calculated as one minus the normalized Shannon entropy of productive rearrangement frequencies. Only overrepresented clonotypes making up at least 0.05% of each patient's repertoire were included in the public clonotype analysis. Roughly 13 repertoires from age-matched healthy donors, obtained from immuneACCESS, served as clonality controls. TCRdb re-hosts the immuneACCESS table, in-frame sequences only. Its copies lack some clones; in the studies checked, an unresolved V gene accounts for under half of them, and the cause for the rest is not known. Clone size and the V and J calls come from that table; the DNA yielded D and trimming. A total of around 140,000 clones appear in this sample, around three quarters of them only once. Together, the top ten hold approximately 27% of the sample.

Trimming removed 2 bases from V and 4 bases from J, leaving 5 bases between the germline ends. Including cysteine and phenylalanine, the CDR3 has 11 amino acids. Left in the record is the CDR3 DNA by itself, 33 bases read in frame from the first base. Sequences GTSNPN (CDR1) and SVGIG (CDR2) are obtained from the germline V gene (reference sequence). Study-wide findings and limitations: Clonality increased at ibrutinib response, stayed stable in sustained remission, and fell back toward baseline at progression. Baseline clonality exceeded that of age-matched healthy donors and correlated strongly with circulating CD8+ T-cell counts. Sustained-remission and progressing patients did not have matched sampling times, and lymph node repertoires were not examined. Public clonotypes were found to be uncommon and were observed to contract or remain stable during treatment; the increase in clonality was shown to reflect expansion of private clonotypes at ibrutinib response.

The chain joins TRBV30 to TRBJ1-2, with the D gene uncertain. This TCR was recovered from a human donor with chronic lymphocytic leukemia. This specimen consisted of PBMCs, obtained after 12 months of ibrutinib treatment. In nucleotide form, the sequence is TGTGCCTGGAGTCACAGCTATGGCTACACCTTC. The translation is CAWSHSYGYTF.